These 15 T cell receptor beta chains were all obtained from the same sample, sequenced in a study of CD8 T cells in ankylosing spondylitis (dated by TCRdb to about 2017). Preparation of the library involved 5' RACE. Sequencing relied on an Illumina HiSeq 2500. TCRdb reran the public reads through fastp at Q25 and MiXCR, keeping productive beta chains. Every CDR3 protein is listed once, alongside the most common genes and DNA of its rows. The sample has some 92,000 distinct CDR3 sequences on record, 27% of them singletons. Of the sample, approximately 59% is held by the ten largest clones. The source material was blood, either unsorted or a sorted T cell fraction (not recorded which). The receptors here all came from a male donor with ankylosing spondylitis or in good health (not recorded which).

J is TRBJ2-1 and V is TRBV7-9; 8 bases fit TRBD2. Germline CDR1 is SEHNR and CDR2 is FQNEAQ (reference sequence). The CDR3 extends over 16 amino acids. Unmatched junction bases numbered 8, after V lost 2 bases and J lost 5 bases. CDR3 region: CASSLRAGVGNNEQFF. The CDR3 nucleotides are TGTGCCAGCAGCTTAAGAGCGGGAGTTGGGAACAATGAGCAGTTCTTC. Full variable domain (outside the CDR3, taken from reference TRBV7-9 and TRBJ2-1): DTGVSQNPRHKITKRGQNVTFRCDPISEHNRLYWYRQTLGQGPEFLTYFQNEAQLEKSRLLSDRFSAERPKGSFSTLEIQRTEQGDSAMYLCASSLRAGVGNNEQFFGPGTRLTVL.

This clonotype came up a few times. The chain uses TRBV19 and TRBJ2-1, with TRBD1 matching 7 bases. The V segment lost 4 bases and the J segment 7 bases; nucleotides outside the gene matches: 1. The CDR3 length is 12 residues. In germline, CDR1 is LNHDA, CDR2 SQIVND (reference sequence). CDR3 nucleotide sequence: TGTGCCAGTAGTACCAGGGGGAATGAGCAGTTCTTC. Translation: CASSTRGNEQFF.

CDR3 region: CASSLGQDYGYTF. For the CDR3, the DNA is TGTGCCAGCAGCTTGGGACAGGACTATGGCTACACCTTC. The chain carries TRBV7-8 and TRBJ1-2, with TRBD1 identical over 8 bases. V shed 3 bases, J shed 3 bases, and the junction held 0 bases outside the gene matches. The length of the CDR3 is 13 residues. Germline CDR1 reads SGHVS; CDR2 reads FQNEAQ. The full variable domain, its missing parts supplied by reference TRBV7-8 and TRBJ1-2, is GAGVSQSPRYKVAKRGQDVALRCDPISGHVSLFWYQQALGQGPEFLTYFQNEAQLDKSGLPSDRFFAERPEGSVSTLKIQRTQQEDSAVYLCASSLGQDYGYTFGSGTRLTVV.

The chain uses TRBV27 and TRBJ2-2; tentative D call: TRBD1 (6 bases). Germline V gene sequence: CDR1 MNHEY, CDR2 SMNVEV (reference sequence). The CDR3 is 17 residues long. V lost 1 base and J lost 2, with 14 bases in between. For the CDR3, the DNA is TGTGCCAGCAGTTTATTTTGGCAGGGGCAAAACACCGGGGAGCTGTTTTTT. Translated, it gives CASSLFWQGQNTGELFF.

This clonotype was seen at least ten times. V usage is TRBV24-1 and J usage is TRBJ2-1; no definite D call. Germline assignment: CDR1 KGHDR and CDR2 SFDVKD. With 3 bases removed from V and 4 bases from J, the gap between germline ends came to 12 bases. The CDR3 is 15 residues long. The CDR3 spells CATSDRLAPYNEQFF. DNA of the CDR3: TGTGCCACCAGTGATCGATTAGCCCCTTACAATGAGCAGTTCTTC.

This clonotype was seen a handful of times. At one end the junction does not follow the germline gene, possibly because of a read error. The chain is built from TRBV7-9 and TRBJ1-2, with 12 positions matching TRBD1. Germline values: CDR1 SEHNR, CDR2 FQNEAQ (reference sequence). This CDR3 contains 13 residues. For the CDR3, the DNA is TGTGCCAGCAGCTATCCCGGGACAGGGGGCTCCACCTTC. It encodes CASSYPGTGGSTF. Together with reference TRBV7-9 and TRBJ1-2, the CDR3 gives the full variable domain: DTGVSQNPRHKITKRGQNVTFRCDPISEHNRLYWYRQTLGQGPEFLTYFQNEAQLEKSRLLSDRFSAERPKGSFSTLEIQRTEQGDSAMYLCASSYPGTGGSTFGSGTRLTVV.

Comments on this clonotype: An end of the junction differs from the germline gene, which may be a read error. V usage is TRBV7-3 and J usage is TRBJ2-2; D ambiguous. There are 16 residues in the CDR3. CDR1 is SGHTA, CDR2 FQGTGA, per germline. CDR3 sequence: CASSLVHNPKTGELFF. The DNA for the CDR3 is TGTGCCAGCAGCTTAGTCCATAACCCGAAGACCGGGGAGCTGTTTTTT.

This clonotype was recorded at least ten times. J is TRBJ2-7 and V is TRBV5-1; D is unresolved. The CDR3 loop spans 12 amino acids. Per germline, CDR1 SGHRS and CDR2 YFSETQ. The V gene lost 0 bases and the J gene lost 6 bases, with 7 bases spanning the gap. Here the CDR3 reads CASSLAGREQYF. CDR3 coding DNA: TGCGCCAGCAGCTTGGCGGGCCGCGAGCAGTACTTC.

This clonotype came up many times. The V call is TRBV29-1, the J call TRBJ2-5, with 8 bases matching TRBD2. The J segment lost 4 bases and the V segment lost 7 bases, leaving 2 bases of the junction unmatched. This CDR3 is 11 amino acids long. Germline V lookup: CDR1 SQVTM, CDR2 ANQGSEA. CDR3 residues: CSGTSGETQYF. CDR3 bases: TGCAGCGGTACTAGCGGAGAGACCCAGTACTTC.

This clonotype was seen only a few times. The CDR3 nucleotides are TGTGCCAGCAGCGGACAGGCCGTGAACACTGAAGCTTTCTTT. Its protein is CASSGQAVNTEAFF. The chain uses TRBV12-3 or TRBV12-4 and TRBJ1-1, with 7 nucleotides matching TRBD1. The CDR3 has 14 amino acids. The J segment lost 0 bases and the V segment lost 6 bases, leaving 4 bases of the junction unmatched.

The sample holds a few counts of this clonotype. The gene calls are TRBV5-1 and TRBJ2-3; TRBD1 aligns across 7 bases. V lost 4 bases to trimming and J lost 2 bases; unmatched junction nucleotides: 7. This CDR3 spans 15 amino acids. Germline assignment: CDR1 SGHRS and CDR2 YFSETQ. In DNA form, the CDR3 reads TGCGCCAGCAGCGTGACGACAGGGAACACAGATACGCAGTATTTT. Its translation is CASSVTTGNTDTQYF.

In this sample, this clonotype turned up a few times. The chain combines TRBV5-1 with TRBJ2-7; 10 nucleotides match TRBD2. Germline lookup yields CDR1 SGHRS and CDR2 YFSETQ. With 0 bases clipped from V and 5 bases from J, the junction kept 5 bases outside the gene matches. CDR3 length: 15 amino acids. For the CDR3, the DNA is TGCGCCAGCAGCTTGGTTAGCGGGAGGTCGAACGAGCAGTACTTC. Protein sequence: CASSLVSGRSNEQYF.

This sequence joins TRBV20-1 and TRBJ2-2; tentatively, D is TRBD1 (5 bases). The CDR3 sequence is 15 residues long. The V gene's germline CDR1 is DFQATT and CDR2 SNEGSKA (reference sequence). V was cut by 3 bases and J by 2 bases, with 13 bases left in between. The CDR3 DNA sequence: TGCAGTGCTAGTTACCAGGGTGTAAACACCGGGGAGCTGTTTTTT. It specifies CSASYQGVNTGELFF.

This chain's CDR3 is CASSLEGTAALYGYTF. DNA of the CDR3: TGTGCCAGCAGCCTAGAGGGGACCGCGGCCCTCTATGGCTACACCTTC. V and J are TRBV7-9 and TRBJ1-2; a weak D match, TRBD1 (5 bases). The CDR3 extends over 16 amino acids. From germline, CDR1 is SEHNR and CDR2 FQNEAQ (reference sequence). Trimming stripped 5 bases from V and 4 bases from J, with 20 bases between.

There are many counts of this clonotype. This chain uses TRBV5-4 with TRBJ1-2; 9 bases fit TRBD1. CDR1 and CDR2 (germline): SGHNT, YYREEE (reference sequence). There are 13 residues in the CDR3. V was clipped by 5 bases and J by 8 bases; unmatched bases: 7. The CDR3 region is CASSSGTGLGYTF. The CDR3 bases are TGTGCCAGCAGTTCCGGGACAGGGCTAGGCTACACCTTC.